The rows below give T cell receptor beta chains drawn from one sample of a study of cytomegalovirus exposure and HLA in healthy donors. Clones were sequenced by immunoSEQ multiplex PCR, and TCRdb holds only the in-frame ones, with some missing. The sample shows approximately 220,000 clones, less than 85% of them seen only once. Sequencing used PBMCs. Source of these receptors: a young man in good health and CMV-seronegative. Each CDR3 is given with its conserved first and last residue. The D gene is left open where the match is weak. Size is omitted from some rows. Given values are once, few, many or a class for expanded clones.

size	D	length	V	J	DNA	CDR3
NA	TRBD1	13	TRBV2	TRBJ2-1	TGTGCCAGCAGGGAAGTACAGGGGGGCGAGCAGTTCTTC	CASREVQGGEQFF
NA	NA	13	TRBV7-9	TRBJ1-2	TGTGCCAGCAGCTTTGGCGCAGGGGATGGCTACACCTTC	CASSFGAGDGYTF
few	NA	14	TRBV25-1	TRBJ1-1	TGTGCCAGCAGTGAAGCGGGGTGGATCACTGAAGCTTTCTTT	CASSEAGWITEAFF
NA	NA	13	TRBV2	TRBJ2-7	TGTGCCAGCAGTTTTACAGGTTACTACGAGCAGTACTTC	CASSFTGYYEQYF
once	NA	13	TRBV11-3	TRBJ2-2	TGTGCCAGCAGCCCAGGGGGGACCGGGGAGCTGTTTTTT	CASSPGGTGELFF
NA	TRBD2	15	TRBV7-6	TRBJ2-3	TGTGCCAGCAGCTTTAGCGGGAGTGGGACAGATACGCAGTATTTT	CASSFSGSGTDTQYF
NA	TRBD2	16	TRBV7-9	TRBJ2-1	TGTGCCAGCAGCCCCTCCCGGCTAGCGGGAGGAGGTGAGCAGTTCTTC	CASSPSRLAGGGEQFF
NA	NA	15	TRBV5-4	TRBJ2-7	TGTGCCAGCAGCTTGGCTGGCGGTAATAGCTACGAGCAGTACTTC	CASSLAGGNSYEQYF
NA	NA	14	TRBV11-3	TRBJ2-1	TGTGCCAGCAGCCGAAGGGGACTTAACAATGAGCAGTTCTTC	CASSRRGLNNEQFF
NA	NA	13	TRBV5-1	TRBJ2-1	TGCGCCAGCAGGTTGGGGGGCTGGAATGAGCAGTTCTTC	CASRLGGWNEQFF
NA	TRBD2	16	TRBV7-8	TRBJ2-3	TGTGCCAGCAGCACCGCCGGGACTAGCGGCACAGATACGCAGTATTTT	CASSTAGTSGTDTQYF
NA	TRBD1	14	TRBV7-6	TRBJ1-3	TGTGCCAGCAGCTACAGGGGATCTGGAAACACCATATATTTT	CASSYRGSGNTIYF
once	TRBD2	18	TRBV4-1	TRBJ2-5	TGCGCCAGCAGCCAAGGCACTAGCGGGAGATTTGGGGCGGAGACCCAGTACTTC	CASSQGTSGRFGAETQYF
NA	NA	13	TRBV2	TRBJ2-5	TGTGCCAGCAGTCTGACACGGTTCGAGACCCAGTACTTC	CASSLTRFETQYF
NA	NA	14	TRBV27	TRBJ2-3	TGTGCCAGCAGGAGGGTCGGCGGCACAGATACGCAGTATTTT	CASRRVGGTDTQYF
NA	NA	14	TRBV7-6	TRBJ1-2	TGTGCCAGCAGCCCCTTGGGGGGGGCTAATGGCTACACCTTC	CASSPLGGANGYTF
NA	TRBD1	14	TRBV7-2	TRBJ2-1	TGTGCCAGCAGCATACAGGGGGCCTACAATGAGCAGTTCTTC	CASSIQGAYNEQFF
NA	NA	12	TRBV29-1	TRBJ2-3	TGCAGCGACAGGACTATAACAGATACGCAGTATTTT	CSDRTITDTQYF
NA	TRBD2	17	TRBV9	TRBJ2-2	TGTGCCAGCAGCGTAGATGGAGCGGGGTGGGACACCGGGGAGCTGTTTTTT	CASSVDGAGWDTGELFF
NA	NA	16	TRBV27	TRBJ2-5	TGTGCCAGCAGTTTAGGAGGCGGGGTTCGCACAGAGACCCAGTACTTC	CASSLGGGVRTETQYF
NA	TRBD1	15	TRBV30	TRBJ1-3	TGTGCCTGGAGTGTCCCCGGGACAGCTGGAAACACCATATATTTT	CAWSVPGTAGNTIYF
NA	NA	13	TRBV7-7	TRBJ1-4	TGTGCTAGCAGCCGCAGGAGCGGAGAAAAACTGTTTTTT	CASSRRSGEKLFF
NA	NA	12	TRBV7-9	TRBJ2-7	TGTGCCAGCAGGAGCCCCGGGAACGAGCAGTACTTC	CASRSPGNEQYF
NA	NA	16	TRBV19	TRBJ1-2	TGTGCCAGTAGTATATTTTATGCAGGCACTGAAGATGGCTACACCTTC	CASSIFYAGTEDGYTF
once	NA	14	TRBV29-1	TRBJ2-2	TGCAGCGTTGAAGAGTTCGACTCCCCCGGGGAGCTGTTTTTT	CSVEEFDSPGELFF
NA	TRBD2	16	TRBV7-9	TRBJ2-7	TGTGCCAGCAGCGTGGGACTAGCGGGAGAATCCTACGAGCAGTACTTC	CASSVGLAGESYEQYF
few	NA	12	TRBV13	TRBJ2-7	TGTGCCAGCAGCTCGCAACGGGGATCGCAGTACTTC	CASSSQRGSQYF
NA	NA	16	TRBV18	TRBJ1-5	TGTGCCAGCTCACCAGAAACAGGATTGAGCAATCAGCCCCAGCATTTT	CASSPETGLSNQPQHF
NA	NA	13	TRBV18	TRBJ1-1	TGTGCCAGCTCACCTACAGGGAACACTGAAGCTTTCTTT	CASSPTGNTEAFF
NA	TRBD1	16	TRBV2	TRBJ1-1	TGTGCCAGCAGTCTTAAACCGGGACAGGGATGGACTGAAGCTTTCTTT	CASSLKPGQGWTEAFF
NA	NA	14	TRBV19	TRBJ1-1	TGTGCCAGTATAGGACAAAATGGTTTCGCTGAAGCTTTCTTT	CASIGQNGFAEAFF
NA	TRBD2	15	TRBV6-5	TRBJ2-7	TGTGCCAGCAGTTCCCATACTAGCGGCCATGAGGAGCAGTACTTC	CASSSHTSGHEEQYF
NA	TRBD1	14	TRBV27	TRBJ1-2	TGTGCCAGCAGTCGAACGGGACAGAACTATGGCTACACCTTC	CASSRTGQNYGYTF
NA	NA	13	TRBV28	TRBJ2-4	TGTGCCAGCAGTTTGGGCAGGGTAAACATTCAGTACTTC	CASSLGRVNIQYF
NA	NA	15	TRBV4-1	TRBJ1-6	TGCGCCAGCAGCCAAGATCCAGGGCCCAATTCACCCCTCCACTTT	CASSQDPGPNSPLHF
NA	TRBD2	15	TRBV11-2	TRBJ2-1	TGTGCCAGCACCGAGACTAGCGGAAACTACAATGAGCAGTTCTTC	CASTETSGNYNEQFF
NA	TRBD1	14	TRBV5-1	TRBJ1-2	TGCGCCAGCAGTTGGGGACAGACCTCCTATGGCTACACCTTC	CASSWGQTSYGYTF
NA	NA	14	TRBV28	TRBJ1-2	TGTGCCAGCAGGCCCTTTGGGGGCGTATATGGCTACACCTTC	CASRPFGGVYGYTF
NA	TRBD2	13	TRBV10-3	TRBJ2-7	TGTGCCACCCGAACTAGCGGACCCTACGAGCAGTACTTC	CATRTSGPYEQYF
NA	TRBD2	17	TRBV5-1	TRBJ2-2	TGCGCCAGCAGCCGGGGACTAGCGGGAGGGTACACCGGGGAGCTGTTTTTT	CASSRGLAGGYTGELFF
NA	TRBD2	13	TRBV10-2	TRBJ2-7	TGCGCCACTAGCGGGAGTGGCCCCTACGAGCAGTACTTC	CATSGSGPYEQYF
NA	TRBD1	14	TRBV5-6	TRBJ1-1	TGTGCCAGCAGCTTGGGGACAGGGAACACTGAAGCTTTCTTT	CASSLGTGNTEAFF
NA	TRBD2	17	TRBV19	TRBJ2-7	TGTGCCAGTAGTCCGCTAGGTGGACTAGCGGGTTTCTACGAGCAGTACTTC	CASSPLGGLAGFYEQYF
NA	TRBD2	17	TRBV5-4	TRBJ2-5	TGTGCCAGCAGCCTAAGACTAGCGGGAGGACCCCAAGAGACCCAGTACTTC	CASSLRLAGGPQETQYF
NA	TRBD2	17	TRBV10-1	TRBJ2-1	TGCGCCAGCAGTGACCCGCCCCGGGCTAGCGGGAGCAATGAGCAGTTCTTC	CASSDPPRASGSNEQFF
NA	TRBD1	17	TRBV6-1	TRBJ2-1	TGTGCCAGCAGTGAAGGGTCGGGACAGAGCTCCTACAATGAGCAGTTCTTC	CASSEGSGQSSYNEQFF
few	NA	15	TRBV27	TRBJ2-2	TGTGCCAGCAACCCCCCGGTCCGGAACACCGGGGAGCTGTTTTTT	CASNPPVRNTGELFF
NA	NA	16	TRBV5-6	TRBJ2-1	TGTGCCAGCAGCTTGGTGGGCAGCACACTGCACAATGAGCAGTTCTTC	CASSLVGSTLHNEQFF
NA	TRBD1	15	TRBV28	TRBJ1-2	TGTGCCAGCAGTTTAGCCGGGACAGGTTACATGGGCTACACCTTC	CASSLAGTGYMGYTF